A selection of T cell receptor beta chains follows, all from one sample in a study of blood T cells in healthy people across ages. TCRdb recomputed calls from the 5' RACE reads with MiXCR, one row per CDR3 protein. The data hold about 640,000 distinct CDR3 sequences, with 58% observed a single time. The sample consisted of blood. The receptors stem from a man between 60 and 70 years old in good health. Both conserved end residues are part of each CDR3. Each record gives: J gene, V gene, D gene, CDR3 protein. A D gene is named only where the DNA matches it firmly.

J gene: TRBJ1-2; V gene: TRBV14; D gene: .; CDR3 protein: CASSPDLSHGYTF
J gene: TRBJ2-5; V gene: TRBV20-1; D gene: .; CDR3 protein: CSARNQWGFEETQYF
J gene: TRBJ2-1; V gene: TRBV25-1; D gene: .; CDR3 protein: CASSEYGTPGLFF
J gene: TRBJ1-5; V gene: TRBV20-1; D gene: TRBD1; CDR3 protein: CSAKGQGEGQPQHF
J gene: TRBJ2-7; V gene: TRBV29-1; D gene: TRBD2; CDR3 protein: CSGATSGREQYF
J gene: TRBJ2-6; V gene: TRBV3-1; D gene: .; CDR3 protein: CASSPQGVFGSGANVLTF
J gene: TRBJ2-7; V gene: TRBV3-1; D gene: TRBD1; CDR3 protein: CASSGPRTGTYYEQYF
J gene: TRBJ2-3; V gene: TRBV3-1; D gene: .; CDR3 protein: CASSKGPLGADTQYF
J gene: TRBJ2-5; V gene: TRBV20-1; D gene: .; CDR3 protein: CSARGQGETQYF
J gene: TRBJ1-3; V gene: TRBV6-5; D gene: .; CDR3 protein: CASSYGRISGNTIYF
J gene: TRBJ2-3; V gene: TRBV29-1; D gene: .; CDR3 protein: CSPYPSTDTQYF
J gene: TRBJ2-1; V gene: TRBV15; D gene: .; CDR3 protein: CATSRGQNNEQFF
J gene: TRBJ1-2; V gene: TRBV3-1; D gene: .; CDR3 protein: CASSLRGEWRGYTF
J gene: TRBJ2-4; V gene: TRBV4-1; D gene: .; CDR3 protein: CASSPMGVGKNIQYF
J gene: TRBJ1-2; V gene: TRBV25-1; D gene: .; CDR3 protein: CASSDATHYGYTF
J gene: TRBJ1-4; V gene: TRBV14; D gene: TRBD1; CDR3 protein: CASSQSLGTANEKLFF
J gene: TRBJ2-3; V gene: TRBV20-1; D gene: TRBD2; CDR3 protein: CSATSGGLSTDTQYF
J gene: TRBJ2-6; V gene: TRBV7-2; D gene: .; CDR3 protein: CASSPPATVGANVLTF
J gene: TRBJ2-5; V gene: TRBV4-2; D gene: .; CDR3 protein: CASSQGTRETQYF
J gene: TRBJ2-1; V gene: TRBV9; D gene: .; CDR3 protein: CASSVWGQRNNEQFF
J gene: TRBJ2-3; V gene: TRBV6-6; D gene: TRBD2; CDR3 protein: CASSYGLAGRGDTQYF
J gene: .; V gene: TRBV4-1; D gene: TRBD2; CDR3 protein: CASSQGVLTSGRETQYF
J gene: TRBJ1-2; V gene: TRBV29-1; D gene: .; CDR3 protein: CSVARGNLDYGYTF
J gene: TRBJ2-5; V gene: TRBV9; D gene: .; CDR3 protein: CASSSKTAGLETQYF
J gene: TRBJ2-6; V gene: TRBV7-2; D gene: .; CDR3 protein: CAFGKGRSGANVLTF
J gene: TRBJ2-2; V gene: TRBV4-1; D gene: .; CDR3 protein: CASSQRSGGELFF
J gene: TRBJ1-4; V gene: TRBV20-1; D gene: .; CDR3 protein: CSARDSGQSNEKLFF
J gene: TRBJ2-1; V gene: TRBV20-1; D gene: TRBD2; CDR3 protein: CSASGTSGVYEQFF
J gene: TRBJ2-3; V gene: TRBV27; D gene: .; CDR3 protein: CASSLRALADTDTQYF